These 7 T cell receptor beta chains were sequenced from one sample in a study of HIV-infected patients and healthy controls (dated by TCRdb to 2013 to 2016). The library was produced with 5' RACE. The instrument given in TCRdb is Illumina MiSeq. Reverse transcription of 400 to 600 ng RNA was performed with SuperScript III using primers directed against the alpha and beta constant regions. Separate alpha and beta chain libraries were generated by chain-specific third strand synthesis with multiplexing indices. TCRdb reprocessing: public reads trimmed at Q25 with fastp, clones called with MiXCR, in-frame beta chains kept. Here each entry gathers all rows of one CDR3 protein and keeps the most common genes and DNA. Across this sample there are around 19,000 distinct CDR3 sequences, with around 10% seen only once. The ten most abundant clones make up roughly 2.6% of the sample. Whole blood was used without fractionating the cells, so the repertoire represented all peripheral T cells without sorting.

The sequencing sample was made of blood. The source of these receptors is an adult in good health.

This clonotype was detected many times. This chain uses TRBV6-5 with TRBJ2-3, with TRBD2 matching over 11 bases. V shed 2 bases and J 3 bases; nucleotides not matched to a gene: 4. The CDR3 runs 16 residues. Germline V gene data show CDR1 as MNHEY and CDR2 as SVGAGI. The CDR3 here is CASSYVLAGGTDTQYF. CDR3 in DNA: TGTGCCAGCAGTTACGTCCTAGCGGGAGGTACAGATACGCAGTATTTT.

This clonotype is termed medium-sized. The V and J genes are TRBV7-2 and TRBJ2-3; either TRBD1 or TRBD2 may fit D (5 bases each). CDR1 and CDR2 from the germline V gene are SGHTA and FQGNSA. This CDR3 has 15 amino acids. V lost 5 bases and J lost 0, with 12 bases in between. CDR3 in DNA: TGTGCCAGCAGCCCGGGACGATCTAGCACAGATACGCAGTATTTT. The encoded protein is CASSPGRSSTDTQYF.

The V call is TRBV11-2, the J call TRBJ2-3, with D possibly matching TRBD2 (5 bases). This CDR3 contains 13 residues. The germline V gene encodes CDR1 SGHAT and CDR2 FQNNGV. Deletions cut 1 base from V and 6 bases from J, with 8 bases between. The CDR3: CASSLGAVDTQYF. The CDR3 DNA follows: TGTGCCAGCAGCTTAGGAGCGGTGGATACGCAGTATTTT. Supplemented by reference TRBV11-2 and TRBJ2-3, the full variable domain reads EAGVAQSPRYKIIEKRQSVAFWCNPISGHATLYWYQQILGQGPKLLIQFQNNGVVDDSQLPKDRFSAERLKGVDSTLKIQPAKLEDSAVYLCASSLGAVDTQYFGPGTRLTVL.

This clonotype showed up just once. V gene TRBV6-1 combines with J gene TRBJ2-1; weak D call: TRBD1 (5 bases). The CDR3 spans 13 residues. V was clipped by 4 bases and J by 4 bases, with 8 bases between them. Per the germline V gene, CDR1 is MNHNS and CDR2 is SASEGT. CDR3 DNA: TGTGCCAGCAGTGTACAGGAATACAATGAGCAGTTCTTC. It is translated as CASSVQEYNEQFF.

This clonotype was counted at least ten times. The chain recombines TRBV20-1 with TRBJ2-7; TRBD2 agrees at 9 bases. CDR3 length: 12 residues. V was pared by 6 bases and J by 7 bases, with 7 bases of the junction left unmatched. Germline-derived CDR1 and CDR2 are DFQATT and SNEGSKA (reference sequence). The chain's CDR3 is CSAAVAGVEQYF. The DNA for the CDR3 is TGCAGTGCCGCGGTAGCGGGAGTTGAGCAGTACTTC.

This clonotype was picked up many times. The chain uses TRBV9 and TRBJ1-1, with D perhaps TRBD1 (5 bases). The germline V gene encodes CDR1 SGDLS and CDR2 YYNGEE. The length of the CDR3 is 15 residues. Trimming shortened V by 0 bases and J by 4 bases, and 13 bases separated the two germline ends. The CDR3: CASSVDPSGATEAFF. CDR3 in DNA: TGTGCCAGCAGCGTAGATCCGTCCGGGGCCACTGAAGCTTTCTTT.

This clonotype was seen repeatedly, ten times or more. V and J are TRBV9 and TRBJ2-3; no clear D gene. In germline, CDR1 is SGDLS, CDR2 YYNGEE. The CDR3 is 13 amino acids. Trimming removed 2 bases from V and 2 bases from J, with 6 bases in between. The DNA of the CDR3 is TGTGCCAGCAGCGTTTACCCCACAGATACGCAGTATTTT. It codes for CASSVYPTDTQYF.